Below, one T cell receptor (beta chain) is given with its context. This record comes from a study of CD8 T cells in Susac syndrome. This CDR3 has 13 amino acids. V was shortened by 3 bases and J by 5 bases, with 11 bases between the two germline ends. The RNA input was roughly 0.45 to 1 ug, and it was reverse transcribed with random hexamers. An immunoSEQ multiplex PCR generated amplified TCR beta CDR3 products spanning 54 Vbeta and 13 Jbeta. From the immunoSEQ multiplex PCR reads, TCRdb called clonotypes with MiXCR, one entry per CDR3 protein. The table includes some 150,000 distinct CDR3 sequences, less than 97% detected once.

The chain joins TRBV12-3 or TRBV12-4 to TRBJ2-7; no clear D gene. The sample was CD8+ T cells from PBMCs. This receptor was taken from a human donor with multiple sclerosis. In nucleotides, the CDR3 is TGTGCCAGCAGTTTTCCAGGTCGCAACGAGCAGTACTTC. Translated: CASSFPGRNEQYF.